Listed here are 27 T cell receptor beta chains from one sample, sequenced in a study of cytomegalovirus exposure and HLA in healthy donors. Primers included in the PCR were 60 Vbeta and 13 Jbeta primers. Repertoires were generated with immunoSEQ multiplex PCR, while TCRdb's copy carries only in-frame clones and drops some. The table shows tens of thousands of clones, with roughly 60% occurring only once. The sample consisted of PBMCs. These receptor sequences come from a man in his fifties in good health and CMV-seropositive.

V is TRBV5-1 and J is TRBJ1-2, with D maybe TRBD1 (6 bases). The CDR3 consists of 15 residues. Looked up from germline, CDR1 is SGHRS and CDR2 is YFSETQ. Trimming took off 3 bases at V and 1 base at J, with 13 bases between the two ends. As DNA, the CDR3 is TGCGCCAGCAGCTCCGGGACACTCCGTAACTATGGCTACACCTTC. Translated: CASSSGTLRNYGYTF.

The chain recombines TRBV21-1 with TRBJ2-7; the DNA was not used to check the table's D call, TRBD2. TRBV21-1 constitutes a pseudogene. CDR3 length equals 15 residues. The CDR3 nucleotides read TGTGCCAGCAGCAAAAGCGAACAGTATGGGAGCGAGCAGTACTTC. This gives the protein CASSKSEQYGSEQYF.

CDR3 nucleotides: TGTGCCAGCAGCGTAGTGTCAGGGGTGAACACTGAAGCTTTCTTT. As protein: CASSVVSGVNTEAFF. This chain links TRBV9 with TRBJ1-1; weak D call: TRBD1 (6 bases). V lost 0 bases and J 0 bases, leaving 9 bases between the germline ends. CDR1 and CDR2 (germline): SGDLS, YYNGEE. This CDR3 comprises 15 residues.

This clone was counted a single time. V gene TRBV9 combines with J gene TRBJ2-1; TRBD2 agrees at 8 bases. Trimming cost V 0 bases and J 4 bases; bases outside gene matches: 6. Germline CDR1 reads SGDLS; CDR2 reads YYNGEE. This CDR3 has 16 residues. In DNA form, the CDR3 reads TGTGCCAGCAGCGTAGTAGGAGCGGGGGCGTACAATGAGCAGTTCTTC. Translation: CASSVVGAGAYNEQFF.

This chain links TRBV15 with TRBJ2-7, with 7 bases matching TRBD1. Germline V gene lookup returns CDR1 LNHNV and CDR2 YYDKDF (reference sequence). Trimming at V came to 6 bases and at J to 2 bases, leaving 10 bases not matched to a gene. The CDR3 totals 15 residues. The CDR3 coding sequence is TGTGCCACCAGAAAGACGGGACAGCAAACCTACGAGCAGTACTTC. Amino acids: CATRKTGQQTYEQYF.

The V gene is TRBV5-1, the J gene TRBJ2-5; TRBD2 matches 11 bases. Germline V CDR1 and CDR2: SGHRS, YFSETQ. V lost 2 bases, J lost 5 bases, and 2 bases stayed unmatched. This CDR3 is built from 14 residues. The CDR3 loop reads CASSFSGGAETQYF. DNA for the CDR3: TGCGCCAGCAGCTTTAGCGGGGGGGCCGAGACCCAGTACTTC. Full variable domain (outside the CDR3, taken from reference TRBV5-1 and TRBJ2-5): KAGVTQTPRYLIKTRGQQVTLSCSPISGHRSVSWYQQTPGQGLQFLFEYFSETQRNKGNFPGRFSGRQFSNSRSEMNVSTLELGDSALYLCASSFSGGAETQYFGPGTRLLVL.

This chain links TRBV29-1 with TRBJ2-3; D gene ambiguous. In germline, CDR1 is SQVTM, CDR2 ANQGSEA. This CDR3 has 15 residues. V lost 3 bases and J lost 0, with 13 bases in between. The CDR3 DNA is TGCAGCGTTGATGGTGGAGTCTCTAGCACAGATACGCAGTATTTT. Translated, it gives CSVDGGVSSTDTQYF.

The chain employs TRBV6-5 and TRBJ1-5; D is uncertain. Germline CDR1 and CDR2: MNHEY and SVGAGI. The CDR3 consists of 14 residues. Trimming cost V 6 bases and J 4 bases, with 13 bases left between them. The CDR3 protein is CASRPVGRNQPQHF. CDR3 in DNA: TGTGCCAGCAGGCCCGTCGGGAGGAATCAGCCCCAGCATTTT.

The chain uses TRBV2 and TRBJ1-5, with D perhaps matching TRBD1 (5 bases). The CDR3 has 16 amino acids. Germline V gene data show CDR1 as SNHLY and CDR2 as FYNNEI. The V and J ends lost 2 bases and 4 bases respectively, with 15 bases between them. The CDR3 nucleotides read TGTGCCAGCAGTGAAAGTGGGAGGGCAGGGAATCAGCCCCAGCATTTT. Its protein is CASSESGRAGNQPQHF.

By sample fraction, this clone is medium-sized. The chain links TRBV4-1 to TRBJ1-5; 9 nucleotides agree with TRBD1. In germline, CDR1 is MGHRA, CDR2 YSYEKL. CDR3 length equals 13 residues. The J segment lost 5 bases and the V segment lost 4 bases, leaving 0 bases of the junction unmatched. CDR3 amino acids: CASSRTGDQPQHF. In nucleotides, the CDR3 is TGCGCCAGCAGCCGGACAGGGGATCAGCCCCAGCATTTT.

J is TRBJ1-2 and V is TRBV4-2; 9 bases map to TRBD1. The CDR3 consists of 16 residues. The germline V gene encodes CDR1 LGHNA and CDR2 YNFKEQ. Trimming cost V 0 bases and J 2 bases; bases outside gene matches: 4. The DNA for the CDR3 is TGTGCCAGCAGCCAAGAAATGGGACAGGGAAACTATGGCTACACCTTC. It yields the protein CASSQEMGQGNYGYTF.

This clone was counted only a few times. The DNA of the CDR3 is TGTGCCAGCAGCGTTAGCGCGACCCGTGGGGGAGGTGGTTCAGAAGCTTTCTTT. It translates to CASSVSATRGGGGSEAFF. This chain connects TRBV7-6 to TRBJ1-1; tentative D call: TRBD1 (5 bases). V dropped 5 bases and J dropped 8 bases, with 30 bases sitting between them. This CDR3 has 18 amino acids. Germline V lookup: CDR1 SGHVS, CDR2 FNYEAQ.

There are a few counts of this clone. V and J are TRBV6-5 and TRBJ2-5; possible D gene TRBD2, 6 bases. Trimming took 5 bases from V and 5 from J, leaving 15 bases between them. The germline V gene has CDR1 MNHEY and CDR2 SVGAGI. This CDR3 comprises 14 residues. CDR3 in DNA: TGTGCCAGCAGTGGGCGGGGTTGGGCGGAGACCCAGTACTTC. It yields the protein CASSGRGWAETQYF.

The chain carries TRBV5-1 and TRBJ2-3; D gene unclear. V lost 1 base and J 5 bases, leaving 14 bases between the germline ends. Germline V gene data show CDR1 as SGHRS and CDR2 as YFSETQ. The CDR3 runs 15 residues. The CDR3 here is CASSLTTPSGDTQYF. The CDR3 nucleotides are TGCGCCAGCAGCTTGACGACTCCCTCGGGAGATACGCAGTATTTT.

This clone was found a few times. The chain couples TRBV9 to TRBJ2-7; TRBD1 is a possible D gene (6 bases). Trimming took off 4 bases at V and 2 bases at J, with 13 bases between the two ends. The CDR3 is made up of 14 amino acids. CDR1 is SGDLS, CDR2 YYNGEE, per germline. This CDR3 reads CASSSQGRAYEQYF. CDR3 DNA: TGTGCCAGCAGCTCGCAGGGGCGGGCCTACGAGCAGTACTTC.

The genes are TRBV5-1 and TRBJ1-3; 10 nucleotides agree with TRBD1. Unmatched junction bases numbered 5, after V lost 1 base and J lost 4 bases. The CDR3 covers 16 residues. CDR1 and CDR2 from the germline V gene are SGHRS and YFSETQ. This CDR3 reads CASSLLRQGAGNTIYF. CDR3 coding DNA: TGCGCCAGCAGCTTGCTGCGACAGGGGGCCGGAAACACCATATATTTT.

The V call is TRBV30, the J call TRBJ2-1; the match to TRBD2 covers 7 bases. CDR3 length: 14 amino acids. The J segment lost 3 bases and the V segment lost 2 bases, leaving 4 bases of the junction unmatched. Germline V gives CDR1 GTSNPN, CDR2 SVGIG (reference sequence). The CDR3 sequence is CAWSRGVGYNEQFF. The CDR3 coding sequence is TGTGCCTGGAGTCGGGGGGTCGGCTACAATGAGCAGTTCTTC.

The rearrangement joins TRBV30 to TRBJ2-7, with a weak D call TRBD1 (7 bases). CDR1 is GTSNPN and CDR2 is SVGIG in the germline V gene (reference sequence). V was clipped by 8 bases and J by 1 base, with 15 bases between them. This CDR3 has 13 amino acids. The CDR3 nucleotides read TGTGCCGTGACAGGGACTGGTTCCTACGAGCAGTACTTC. This encodes CAVTGTGSYEQYF.

This clone has more than one count but fewer than ten. The chain employs TRBV6-5 and TRBJ2-7, with 9 bases identical to TRBD2. Germline trimming cut 4 bases from V and 4 bases from J; bases unmatched to any gene: 8. The CDR3 is made up of 15 amino acids. The germline gives CDR1 MNHEY, CDR2 SVGAGI. DNA of the CDR3: TGTGCCAGCAGTTTCCGTGGCGGGAGGGGGTACGAGCAGTACTTC. Its translation is CASSFRGGRGYEQYF.

This clone was detected only a few times. V and J are TRBV5-1 and TRBJ2-1; maybe TRBD1 (6 bases). This CDR3 is 16 amino acids long. V lost 3 bases, J lost 2 bases, and 15 bases lay in between. CDR1 is SGHRS and CDR2 is YFSETQ in the germline V gene. This CDR3 reads CASSSRGTIAYNEQFF. CDR3 nucleotides: TGCGCCAGCAGCTCCAGGGGAACCATTGCCTACAATGAGCAGTTCTTC.

This clone was counted only a few times. This chain joins TRBV28 and TRBJ2-3; 9 bases line up with TRBD1. The CDR3 is 14 residues long. V shed 6 bases, J shed 5 bases, and the junction held 6 bases outside the gene matches. Germline V lookup: CDR1 MDHEN, CDR2 SYDVKM. The CDR3 reads CASREGQGGDTQYF. CDR3 DNA sequence: TGTGCCAGCAGGGAGGGACAGGGTGGAGATACGCAGTATTTT.

The V gene is TRBV30, the J gene TRBJ2-3, with 7 bases identical to TRBD2. Germline V CDR1 and CDR2: GTSNPN, SVGIG (reference sequence). This CDR3 spans 14 amino acids. J gave up 5 bases and V 5 bases, and 10 bases lay outside the gene matches. DNA for the CDR3: TGTGCCTGGGGGCCCAGCGGGGTAAGAGATACGCAGTATTTT. Amino acids: CAWGPSGVRDTQYF.

J is TRBJ1-3 and V is TRBV10-1; no clear D gene. Trimming shortened V by 6 bases and J by 5 bases, and 11 bases separated the two germline ends. Germline values: CDR1 WNHNN, CDR2 SYGVQD (reference sequence). This CDR3 comprises 13 residues. In DNA, the CDR3 is TGCGCCAGCAGCCAGTGTTTCCGAAACACCATATATTTT. It encodes CASSQCFRNTIYF.

The V call is TRBV6-4, the J call TRBJ2-2, with a possible D match to TRBD1 (5 bases). V lost 4 bases and J 8 bases, leaving 11 bases between the germline ends. This CDR3 region has 13 residues. In germline, CDR1 is MRHNA, CDR2 SNTAGT. The CDR3 DNA follows: TGTGCCAGCAGTGGACAGTTGAATGGGGAGCTGTTTTTT. Its protein is CASSGQLNGELFF.

The V gene is TRBV2, the J gene TRBJ1-5; a weak D match, TRBD1 (6 bases). CDR3 size: 14 residues. V gave up 1 base and J gave up 5 bases, with 9 bases separating them. Germline V gives CDR1 SNHLY, CDR2 FYNNEI. CDR3 loop: CASSEETGYQPQHF. CDR3 coding DNA: TGTGCCAGCAGTGAAGAAACAGGGTATCAGCCCCAGCATTTT.

The count of this clone is one. V is TRBV6-5 and J is TRBJ2-6; D ambiguous. Germline V gene sequence: CDR1 MNHEY, CDR2 SVGAGI. Trimming shortened V by 0 bases and J by 0 bases, and 3 bases separated the two germline ends. The CDR3 has 15 amino acids. CDR3: CASSYSSSGANVLTF. The CDR3 nucleotides read TGTGCCAGCAGTTACTCCTCCTCTGGGGCCAACGTCCTGACTTTC.

The rearrangement joins TRBV7-2 to TRBJ2-7; TRBD2 agrees at 8 bases. The J segment lost 1 base and the V segment lost 5 bases, leaving 7 bases of the junction unmatched. The CDR3 runs to 15 residues. Germline values: CDR1 SGHTA, CDR2 FQGNSA. The DNA for the CDR3 is TGTGCCAGCAGCCCCTTCGGGGGGGCGTCCTACGAGCAGTACTTC. It specifies CASSPFGGASYEQYF.